This TCR beta chain is drawn from a study of shared clonotypes between healthy human individuals. Study summary: Researchers assigned three CD4 naive, three CD4 memory, two CD8 naive and one CD8 memory plate to each donor.

Original processing methods: From ImmunoSEQ came sequences covering only the junction and carrying no quality scores, so filtering differed. TCRdb's copy holds only in-frame clones and misses some; the assay was immunoSEQ multiplex PCR. V and J calls and clone size are as listed in that table; D and trimming were resolved from the DNA. The sample lists about 2.4 million clones; roughly 93% were seen once. Of note for this clone: Its antigen is undetermined. In the same sample, other DNA sequences code for this CDR3.

CDR1 is DFQATT, CDR2 SNEGSKA, per germline (reference sequence). The germline V and J ends were trimmed by 1 base and 5 bases, with 4 bases remaining between them. The CDR3 runs 11 residues. Study results and limitations: All-four-donor shared clonotypes had higher generation probabilities than non-shared clonotypes did. Rarefaction revealed incomplete sorted-subset sequencing despite large depth.

The sequencing sample was made of naive CD4+ T cells from PBMCs. The subset was: CD45RA+ positively selected. The receptor comes from a man younger than 30 in good health. Some clones in this sample may be carry-over from other donors' samples. The J gene is TRBJ2-3, the V gene TRBV20-1, with D unresolved. The CDR3 here is CSARAKDTQYF. The CDR3 DNA reads TGCAGTGCTAGAGCCAAAGATACGCAGTATTTT.